This TCR beta chain was retrieved from a study of cytomegalovirus exposure and HLA in healthy donors. Study-level findings and limits: Among CMV-associated TCR beta chains, most appeared HLA-restricted in a later analysis.

In regard to this clone: Its antigen is still unknown.

Use of 60 Vbeta and 13 Jbeta primers characterized the PCR. Repertoires were generated with immunoSEQ multiplex PCR, while TCRdb's copy carries only in-frame clones and drops some. The sample lists about 170,000 clones, about 85% occurring once. Trimming removed 7 bases at V and 0 bases at J, with 11 bases between. Germline lookup yields CDR1 LNHNV and CDR2 YYDKDF (reference sequence). The CDR3 contains 14 residues. V is TRBV15 and J is TRBJ2-3; TRBD2 might be the D (6 bases). This TCR was recovered from a man under 40 in good health and CMV-seropositive. Sequencing was done on a sample of PBMCs. CDR3 residues: CATMKDYSTDTQYF. The CDR3 DNA sequence: TGTGCCACCATGAAGGACTACAGCACAGATACGCAGTATTTT.